This TCR beta chain is drawn from a study of response to subunit inactivated influenza vaccine. The CDR3 sequence is 16 residues long. Looked up from germline, CDR1 is SGHAT and CDR2 is FQNNGV. The V and J ends lost 5 bases and 2 bases, in that order; junction bases with no gene match: 7. TCRdb redid the calling of the RT-PCR reads with MiXCR, one entry per CDR3 protein. The sample lists about 300,000 distinct CDR3 sequences; about a fifth were seen once. On this clonotype itself: Its antigen is not identified.

Study observations and caveats: Seasonal influenza vaccination, on each occasion, was suggested by the authors to recruit few new T cells.

The chain has TRBV11-2 and TRBJ2-3; 10 bases match TRBD2. This specimen was PBMCs from blood, taken approximately 20 months after vaccination. The source is a man aged 50-75 years who received an inactivated influenza vaccine. The CDR3 here is CASSPRGTSATDTQYF. For the CDR3, the DNA is TGTGCCAGCAGCCCGAGGGGGACTAGCGCCACAGATACGCAGTATTTT.